What follows are 31 T cell receptor beta chains derived from one specimen sequenced in a study of T cells in Graves' hyperthyroidism and ophthalmopathy. The TCR beta CDR3 regions underwent amplification using RNA transcripts as the source. The study used the HTBI primer set for a first-round RT-PCR of the TCR CDR3. MiXCR, applied by TCRdb to the multiplex PCR reads, yields one record per CDR3 protein. The sample shows 200,000 or so distinct CDR3 sequences, about a sixth of them seen only once. Sequencing was done on a sample of blood. These receptors originate from a woman aged 45-60 years with Graves' hyperthyroidism.

The table lists this clonotype with a few counts. This sequence joins TRBV11-3 and TRBJ2-2; D uncertain. V shed 8 bases and J shed 7 bases, with 8 bases lying between them. The CDR3 is made up of 11 amino acids. Germline-derived CDR1 and CDR2 are SGHNT and YENEEA. The DNA for the CDR3 is TGTGCCAGCGTAATGATCGGGGAGCTGTTTTTT. Translated: CASVMIGELFF.

V is TRBV7-3 and J is TRBJ2-2; no firm D call. V shed 1 base and J shed 0 bases, with 9 bases lying between them. CDR1 is SGHTA and CDR2 is FQGTGA in the germline V gene. The CDR3 loop spans 16 amino acids. The CDR3, as DNA: TGTGCCAGCAGCTTAAACCCCGGACCGAACACCGGGGAGCTGTTTTTT. Its translation is CASSLNPGPNTGELFF.

This clonotype appeared many times. V and J are TRBV12-3 or TRBV12-4 and TRBJ1-5; tentatively, D is TRBD1 (5 bases). The CDR3 extends over 15 amino acids. V was clipped by 2 bases and J by 4 bases, with 12 bases between them. In DNA, the CDR3 is TGTGCCAGCAGTTTATCGGGGGGAGGTAATCAGCCCCAGCATTTT. This translates into CASSLSGGGNQPQHF.

V and J are TRBV6-5 and TRBJ1-1, with 7 bases matching TRBD1. This CDR3 comprises 13 residues. Germline V lookup: CDR1 MNHEY, CDR2 SVGAGI. V lost 2 bases, J lost 7 bases, and 4 bases stayed unmatched. CDR3 sequence: CASSYQGEGEAFF. The CDR3 nucleotides read TGTGCCAGCAGTTACCAGGGGGAGGGTGAAGCTTTCTTT.

In this sample, this clonotype turned up many times. J is TRBJ2-1 and V is TRBV24-1, with 10 bases matching TRBD2. V was pared by 1 base and J by 1 base, with 6 bases of the junction left unmatched. Looked up from germline, CDR1 is KGHDR and CDR2 is SFDVKD. The CDR3 covers 18 residues. CDR3 in DNA: TGTGCCACCAGTGATTTAACTAGCGGGAAAGGATCCTACAATGAGCAGTTCTTC. This codes for CATSDLTSGKGSYNEQFF.

This clonotype has ten or more counts. The rearrangement joins TRBV2 to TRBJ2-1, with no clear D. CDR1 SNHLY and CDR2 FYNNEI come from the germline V gene. The CDR3 runs 11 residues. The V end was cut by 6 bases, the J end by 3 bases, with 3 bases between. The CDR3 protein is CASRGYNEQFF. In DNA, the CDR3 is TGTGCCAGCAGGGGCTACAATGAGCAGTTCTTC.

This clonotype showed up many times. The chain uses TRBV29-1 and TRBJ1-1, with 7 bases matching TRBD1. This CDR3 has 14 amino acids. Trimming cost V 8 bases and J 0 bases; bases outside gene matches: 9. The germline gives CDR1 SQVTM, CDR2 ANQGSEA. CDR3 sequence: CSSTWTGVNTEAFF. CDR3 DNA: TGCAGCTCTACCTGGACAGGAGTGAACACTGAAGCTTTCTTT.

A few counts support this clonotype. V is TRBV12-3 or TRBV12-4 and J is TRBJ1-5, with D tentatively TRBD1 (6 bases). Trimming removed 2 bases from V and 7 bases from J, with 15 bases in between. The CDR3 consists of 15 residues. The CDR3 region has the DNA TGTGCCAGCAGTTTACACGGGGGCGGGATCCAGCCCCAGCATTTT. This sequence encodes CASSLHGGGIQPQHF.

This clonotype was recorded a few times. V is TRBV12-3 or TRBV12-4 and J is TRBJ2-6; D is ambiguous. Trimming took 6 bases from V and 0 from J, leaving 9 bases between them. CDR3 size: 15 residues. As DNA, the CDR3 is TGTGCCAGCAGCCGCGCCATCTCTGGGGCCAACGTCCTGACTTTC. Translation: CASSRAISGANVLTF.

This clonotype was seen many times. The rearrangement joins TRBV29-1 to TRBJ2-7; TRBD2 is a possible D gene (5 bases). This CDR3 region has 14 residues. Germline V gives CDR1 SQVTM, CDR2 ANQGSEA. Deletions cut 0 bases from V and 1 base from J, with 10 bases between. In DNA form, the CDR3 reads TGCAGCGTTGAAGATCGAGCGGTATCCTACGAGCAGTACTTC. Its translation: CSVEDRAVSYEQYF.

The CDR3 coding sequence is TGTGCCAGCAGTGAAGCGGGAGGGGAGTACGAGCAGTACTTC. Residues: CASSEAGGEYEQYF. The V call is TRBV6-1, the J call TRBJ2-7; 7 bases fit TRBD2. The CDR3 consists of 14 residues. Trimming cost V 0 bases and J 4 bases; bases outside gene matches: 3. Germline V lookup: CDR1 MNHNS, CDR2 SASEGT.

Of note for this clonotype: A read error may be the cause here, since a much bigger clone is one base away. This chain uses TRBV28 with TRBJ2-1, with 7 bases identical to TRBD1. CDR1 and CDR2 (germline): MDHEN, SYDVKM. V gave up 10 bases and J gave up 12 bases; unmatched junction bases: 18. This CDR3 region has 14 residues. The CDR3 region has the DNA TGTGCCAACAGCCATATGGACAGGCCCACGGGGCAGTTCTTC. This translates into CANSHMDRPTGQFF.

This clonotype was detected a few times. This chain connects TRBV4-1 to TRBJ2-2; 9 nucleotides line up with TRBD1. The CDR3 runs to 16 residues. Germline V gene sequence: CDR1 MGHRA, CDR2 YSYEKL. The V and J ends lost 0 bases and 6 bases, in that order; junction bases with no gene match: 5. In DNA, the CDR3 is TGCGCCAGCAGCCAAGATTGGGGACAGGGCGCCGGGGAGCTGTTTTTT. As protein: CASSQDWGQGAGELFF.

This clonotype was counted ten times or more. The chain uses TRBV7-3 and TRBJ2-1; TRBD2 agrees at 12 bases. Germline CDR1 and CDR2: SGHTA and FQGTGA. The length of the CDR3 is 14 residues. The junction had 3 bases not matched to a gene; V was cut back by 4 bases and J by 8 bases. The CDR3 spells CASSSTSGSYEQFF. The DNA of the CDR3 is TGTGCCAGCAGCTCGACTAGCGGGAGCTATGAGCAGTTCTTC.

This clonotype was counted many times. The chain employs TRBV6-2 or TRBV6-3 and TRBJ2-5, with TRBD1 identical over 8 bases. The CDR3 runs to 14 residues. V dropped 6 bases and J dropped 4; count of bases not matched to a gene: 7. CDR1 and CDR2 (germline): MNHEY, SVGEGT. The CDR3 nucleotides are TGTGCCAGCAGACCGACAGGGGTTGGAGAGACCCAGTACTTC. As protein: CASRPTGVGETQYF.

This clonotype was picked up many times. The V and J genes are TRBV5-1 and TRBJ2-7; 9 nucleotides agree with TRBD1. The junction had 8 bases not matched to a gene; V was cut back by 0 bases and J by 4 bases. Germline CDR1 and CDR2: SGHRS and YFSETQ. This CDR3 comprises 16 residues. Here the CDR3 DNA reads TGCGCCAGCAGCTTGGACGGGGACAGGGTAAGGTACGAGCAGTACTTC. Translation gives CASSLDGDRVRYEQYF. The full variable domain, with the rest looked up from reference TRBV5-1 and TRBJ2-7, is KAGVTQTPRYLIKTRGQQVTLSCSPISGHRSVSWYQQTPGQGLQFLFEYFSETQRNKGNFPGRFSGRQFSNSRSEMNVSTLELGDSALYLCASSLDGDRVRYEQYFGPGTRLTVT.

The table lists this clonotype with many counts. J is TRBJ1-1 and V is TRBV12-3 or TRBV12-4; D ambiguous. This CDR3 is 15 amino acids long. Trimming pared 6 bases from V and 5 bases from J, leaving 19 bases between. CDR3 bases: TGTGCCAGCAGGCTAAGCCCGGGTTCAAGGACTGAAGCTTTCTTT. It encodes CASRLSPGSRTEAFF.

Ten or more counts support this clonotype. The genes are TRBV20-1 and TRBJ2-7; possibly TRBD2 for D (6 bases). The CDR3 has 12 amino acids. With 2 bases removed from V and 3 bases from J, the gap between germline ends came to 8 bases. Per the germline V gene, CDR1 is DFQATT and CDR2 is SNEGSKA (reference sequence). CDR3 loop: CSARQDYYEQYF. CDR3 coding DNA: TGCAGTGCTAGACAGGACTACTACGAGCAGTACTTC.

The sample holds a few counts of this clonotype. This chain's CDR3 is CASSYLKKGLNTGELFF. As DNA, the CDR3 is TGTGCCAGCAGTTATTTGAAAAAGGGGCTGAACACCGGGGAGCTGTTTTTT. V gene TRBV6-1 combines with J gene TRBJ2-2; tentatively, D is TRBD1 (5 bases). The CDR3 spans 17 residues. V dropped 5 bases and J dropped 1 base, with 17 bases sitting between them. CDR1 is MNHNS, CDR2 SASEGT, per germline.

In this sample, this clonotype turned up many times. The chain couples TRBV15 to TRBJ2-5; TRBD1 is a possible D gene (6 bases). Germline V gene data show CDR1 as LNHNV and CDR2 as YYDKDF (reference sequence). CDR3 length: 13 amino acids. V was cut by 3 bases and J by 1 base, with 6 bases left in between. This chain's CDR3 is CATSRDSQETQYF. The CDR3 region has the DNA TGTGCCACCAGCAGGGACAGCCAAGAGACCCAGTACTTC.

Many counts were recorded for this clonotype. The rearrangement joins TRBV12-3 or TRBV12-4 to TRBJ2-1; D call uncertain. The CDR3 totals 12 residues. The V end lost 2 bases, the J end lost 5 bases, and 4 bases lay between the germline ends. The CDR3 DNA is TGTGCCAGCAGTTTACAGGACAATGAGCAGTTCTTC. This encodes CASSLQDNEQFF.

This clonotype was seen only a few times. V gene TRBV19 combines with J gene TRBJ1-5; 7 positions match TRBD1. The CDR3 totals 15 residues. The V gene end was trimmed by 3 bases and the J gene end by 5 bases; junction bases not matched to a gene: 7. Germline CDR1 and CDR2: LNHDA and SQIVND (reference sequence). The CDR3 region is CASSIRDSHHQPQHF. In nucleotides, the CDR3 is TGTGCCAGTAGTATCCGGGACAGTCATCATCAGCCCCAGCATTTT.

This clonotype turned up a few times. CDR3 protein: CASSQAGGSPVGANVLTF. CDR3 nucleotides: TGTGCCAGCAGCCAAGCAGGGGGATCCCCCGTTGGGGCCAACGTCCTGACTTTC. The chain has TRBV14 and TRBJ2-6, with TRBD1 matching over 7 bases. V was clipped by 1 base and J by 3 bases; unmatched bases: 9. The germline gives CDR1 SGHDN, CDR2 FVKESK. This CDR3 has 18 amino acids.

This clonotype was observed many times. The chain has TRBV24-1 and TRBJ1-1; 9 positions match TRBD1. Germline V gene lookup returns CDR1 KGHDR and CDR2 SFDVKD. This CDR3 spans 15 amino acids. V was pared by 2 bases and J by 3 bases, with 3 bases of the junction left unmatched. The CDR3, as DNA: TGTGCCACCAGTGATTCCCGGACAGGGGACACTGAAGCTTTCTTT. Its translation is CATSDSRTGDTEAFF.

The sample holds many counts of this clonotype. The J gene is TRBJ1-1, the V gene TRBV3-1, with no clear D. The V end was cut by 3 bases, the J end by 1 base, with 6 bases between. The CDR3 runs to 13 residues. Germline CDR1 and CDR2: LGHDT and YNNKEL (reference sequence). Here the CDR3 reads CASSHIGNTEAFF. CDR3 nucleotides: TGTGCCAGCAGCCATATAGGGAACACTGAAGCTTTCTTT.

This clonotype has a count of ten or more. The V and J genes are TRBV7-6 and TRBJ1-2; D is uncertain. V lost 4 bases and J 8 bases, leaving 8 bases between the germline ends. The CDR3 runs 11 residues. Germline V gene sequence: CDR1 SGHVS, CDR2 FNYEAQ. The CDR3 nucleotides are TGTGCCAGCAGCTCTCACCTCGGCTACACCTTC. Residues: CASSSHLGYTF.

Many counts were recorded for this clonotype. The V call is TRBV6-1, the J call TRBJ1-2, with 8 bases fitting TRBD1. Germline values: CDR1 MNHNS, CDR2 SASEGT. Trimming took 10 bases from V and 3 from J; bases not matched to a gene: 4. The CDR3 consists of 12 residues. CDR3 DNA sequence: TGTGCCACGGAGGACAGGGACTATGGCTACACCTTC. Translated: CATEDRDYGYTF.

As to this clonotype: A much larger clone differs from this one at a single base, so this may be a read error. The chain has TRBV15 and TRBJ1-5; no firm D call. The CDR3 has 15 residues. CDR1 is LNHNV, CDR2 YYDKDF, per germline (reference sequence). Deletions cut 5 bases from V and 5 bases from J, with 16 bases between. The CDR3 DNA reads as TGTGCCACCAGCGTGGGCAGGCGAAGCTATCAGCCCCAGCATTTT. This sequence encodes CATSVGRRSYQPQHF.

This clonotype has ten or more counts. The gene calls are TRBV9 and TRBJ2-7, with TRBD1 matching 10 bases. CDR1 is SGDLS, CDR2 YYNGEE, per germline. The CDR3 runs to 15 residues. V was clipped by 1 base and J by 4 bases; unmatched bases: 5. CDR3 amino acids: CASSVRGQGFYEQYF. In DNA, the CDR3 is TGTGCCAGCAGCGTAAGGGGACAGGGGTTTTACGAGCAGTACTTC.

This clonotype was detected once. The V call is TRBV7-2, the J call TRBJ2-3; 15 bases are shared with TRBD2. Trimming at V came to 1 base and at J to 5 bases, leaving 4 bases not matched to a gene. CDR3 length: 17 residues. Germline CDR1 and CDR2: SGHTA and FQGNSA. CDR3 bases: TGTGCCAGCAGCTTAGTACGGGGACTAGCGGGAGGAGATACGCAGTATTTT. This encodes CASSLVRGLAGGDTQYF.

This clonotype was seen at least ten times. The chain is built from TRBV18 and TRBJ2-1; no clear D gene. CDR3 size: 13 residues. CDR1 is KGHSH and CDR2 is LQKENI in the germline V gene. V lost 0 bases and J lost 5, with 5 bases in between. The CDR3 sequence: CASSPPGHNEQFF. The CDR3 coding sequence is TGTGCCAGCTCACCACCGGGCCACAATGAGCAGTTCTTC.